The 14 T cell receptor beta chains reported below all come from one sample, sequenced in a study of blood T cell repertoires in COVID-19. Method: immunoSEQ multiplex PCR; TCRdb's copy keeps in-frame clones and lacks some. Of some 170,000 clones in the sample, about nine tenths were seen once. The sequenced sample was peripheral blood. These receptors all stem from a woman aged 45-65 years with acute or convalescent COVID-19.

The chain is built from TRBV7-9 and TRBJ1-2; 10 positions match TRBD1. This CDR3 spans 14 amino acids. Trimming took 3 bases from V and 7 from J; bases not matched to a gene: 5. Germline V gives CDR1 SEHNR, CDR2 FQNEAQ (reference sequence). This CDR3 is CASSFRDRGIGYTF. CDR3 DNA sequence: TGTGCCAGCAGCTTCAGGGACAGGGGTATTGGCTACACCTTC.

The V gene is TRBV30, the J gene TRBJ2-4; 8 nucleotides align to TRBD1. CDR1 is GTSNPN and CDR2 is SVGIG in the germline V gene (reference sequence). V lost 4 bases, J lost 8 bases, and 7 bases stayed unmatched. The CDR3 extends over 13 amino acids. The CDR3 DNA follows: TGTGCCTGGAAAGCCGGACAGGGCGACATTCAGTACTTC. Translation: CAWKAGQGDIQYF.

The chain couples TRBV5-1 to TRBJ2-3; 10 nucleotides align to TRBD2. Germline V lookup: CDR1 SGHRS, CDR2 YFSETQ. Trimming cost V 4 bases and J 1 base; bases outside gene matches: 15. This CDR3 region has 19 residues. CDR3 DNA: TGCGCCAGCAGCATTCGTCTAGCGGGAGTTGGAGCGGGCACAGATACGCAGTATTTT. Its protein is CASSIRLAGVGAGTDTQYF.

A single count supports this clone. This chain joins TRBV10-3 and TRBJ1-1; D not resolved. Germline V gene lookup returns CDR1 ENHRY and CDR2 SYGVKD. Trimming left V 2 bases short and J 0 bases short, with 10 bases between. The CDR3 has 15 residues. CDR3: CAISEPPGMNTEAFF. The CDR3 DNA follows: TGTGCCATCAGTGAGCCCCCAGGTATGAACACTGAAGCTTTCTTT.

Note on this clone: This sample also contains other DNA sequences that code for the same CDR3. The V call is TRBV19, the J call TRBJ1-5; D gene ambiguous. The CDR3 loop spans 14 amino acids. The V gene's germline CDR1 is LNHDA and CDR2 SQIVND (reference sequence). V lost 4 bases and J 1 base, leaving 8 bases between the germline ends. The CDR3 loop reads CASSTPGSNQPQHF. The CDR3 coding sequence is TGTGCCAGTAGTACGCCCGGGAGCAATCAGCCCCAGCATTTT.

The rearrangement uses TRBV6-2 or TRBV6-3 and TRBJ1-1; possible D gene TRBD1, 6 bases. Germline CDR1 and CDR2: MNHEY and SVGEGT. CDR3 length: 15 residues. V was trimmed by 2 bases and J by 5 bases, leaving 15 bases between them. DNA for the CDR3: TGTGCCAGCAGTTACCCCGAGGGGGGGCGAACTGAAGCTTTCTTT. It specifies CASSYPEGGRTEAFF.

V gene TRBV6-1 combines with J gene TRBJ1-5, with a possible D match to TRBD1 (6 bases). The V end lost 2 bases, the J end lost 5 bases, and 13 bases lay between the germline ends. Germline CDR1 is MNHNS and CDR2 is SASEGT. This CDR3 spans 15 amino acids. The CDR3 coding sequence is TGTGCCAGCAGTGAATTTGGGGGGGCCCATCAGCCCCAGCATTTT. It is translated as CASSEFGGAHQPQHF.

This chain joins TRBV4-3 and TRBJ2-2; D may be TRBD2 (5 bases). This CDR3 contains 17 residues. V dropped 1 base and J dropped 2 bases, with 14 bases sitting between them. In germline, CDR1 is LGHNA, CDR2 YSLEER. The CDR3 DNA reads as TGCGCCAGCAGCCAAGCTGTGGACTCCCAAAACACCGGGGAGCTGTTTTTT. This codes for CASSQAVDSQNTGELFF.

This sequence joins TRBV19 and TRBJ2-3, with TRBD2 matching 8 bases. This CDR3 comprises 16 residues. The germline V gene encodes CDR1 LNHDA and CDR2 SQIVND (reference sequence). The V gene end was trimmed by 5 bases and the J gene end by 2 bases; junction bases not matched to a gene: 9. CDR3 sequence (DNA): TGTGCCAGTAGTGTCCCGGGCGGGGGGAACACAGATACGCAGTATTTT. Amino acid sequence: CASSVPGGGNTDTQYF.

The chain carries TRBV27 and TRBJ1-2; D perhaps matches TRBD1 (6 bases). CDR3 length: 13 residues. The V end was cut by 7 bases, the J end by 3 bases, with 12 bases between. The germline CDR1 and CDR2 sequences are MNHEY and SMNVEV (reference sequence). The CDR3, as DNA: TGTGCCAGCACCGACAGGACCGACTATGGCTACACCTTC. Residues: CASTDRTDYGYTF.

This clone was detected only once. The chain uses TRBV27 and TRBJ1-2, with 7 nucleotides matching TRBD1. Germline CDR1 and CDR2: MNHEY and SMNVEV (reference sequence). V lost 11 bases to trimming and J lost 4 bases; unmatched junction nucleotides: 7. CDR3 length: 12 residues. Here the CDR3 reads CAPRQGGYGYTF. In nucleotides, the CDR3 is TGTGCCCCTAGACAGGGAGGCTATGGCTACACCTTC.

The chain is built from TRBV29-1 and TRBJ1-1; possible D gene TRBD1, 5 bases. Germline CDR1 is SQVTM and CDR2 is ANQGSEA. V was trimmed by 3 bases and J by 3 bases, leaving 8 bases between them. This CDR3 has 12 residues. This CDR3 reads CSVDRVDTEAFF. In DNA, the CDR3 is TGCAGCGTTGACAGGGTGGACACTGAAGCTTTCTTT.

The V and J genes are TRBV18 and TRBJ1-3, with 7 positions matching TRBD1. V lost 3 bases to trimming and J lost 0 bases; unmatched junction nucleotides: 2. The CDR3 sequence is 15 residues long. Germline V gene data show CDR1 as KGHSH and CDR2 as LQKENI. The CDR3 protein is CASSPDRVSGNTIYF. In DNA, the CDR3 is TGTGCCAGCTCACCCGACAGGGTCTCTGGAAACACCATATATTTT.

The chain has TRBV6-5 and TRBJ1-5; D might be TRBD1 (6 bases). This CDR3 is built from 13 residues. V was trimmed by 9 bases and J by 6 bases, leaving 15 bases between them. Germline assignment: CDR1 MNHEY and CDR2 SVGAGI. The CDR3 loop reads CASHLGGSQPQHF. The CDR3 bases are TGTGCCAGTCATTTAGGGGGAAGTCAGCCCCAGCATTTT.